This T cell receptor beta chain is from a study of shared clonotypes between healthy human individuals. Sequencing used immunoSEQ multiplex PCR; TCRdb keeps in-frame clones, though not all of them. The sample includes under 2.5 million clones, 85% to 95% of them seen just once. The germline CDR1 and CDR2 sequences are MNHEY and SMNVEV (reference sequence). J was trimmed by 0 bases and V by 6 bases; bases with no gene match: 17. The CDR3 is 20 amino acids. The V call is TRBV27, the J call TRBJ2-1; TRBD2 agrees at 10 bases. This clonotype originated in a man aged 18 to 29 in good health. Some clones in this sample may be carry-over from other donors' samples. Specimen: naive CD4+ T cells from PBMCs. Subset: CD45RA+ positively selected. The DNA for the CDR3 is TGTGCCAGCAGAACCCGAGGGACTAGCGAAATTGGGGGCTCCTACAATGAGCAGTTCTTC. It encodes CASRTRGTSEIGGSYNEQFF.